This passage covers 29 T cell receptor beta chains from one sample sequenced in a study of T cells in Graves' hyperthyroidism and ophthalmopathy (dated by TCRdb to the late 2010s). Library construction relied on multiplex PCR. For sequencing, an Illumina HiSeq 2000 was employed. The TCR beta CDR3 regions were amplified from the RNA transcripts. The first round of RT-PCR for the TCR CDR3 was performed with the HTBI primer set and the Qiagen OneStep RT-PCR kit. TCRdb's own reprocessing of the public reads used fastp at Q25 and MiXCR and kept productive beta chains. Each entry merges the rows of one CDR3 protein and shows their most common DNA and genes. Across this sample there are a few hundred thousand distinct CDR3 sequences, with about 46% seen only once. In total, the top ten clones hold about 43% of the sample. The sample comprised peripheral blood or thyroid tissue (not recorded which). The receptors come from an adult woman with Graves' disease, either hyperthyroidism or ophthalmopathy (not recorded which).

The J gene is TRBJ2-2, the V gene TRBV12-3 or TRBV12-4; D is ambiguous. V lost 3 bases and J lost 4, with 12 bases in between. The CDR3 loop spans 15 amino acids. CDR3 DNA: TGTGCCAGCAGTTTTGAGCAGCTGCTCACCGGGGAGCTGTTTTTT. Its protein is CASSFEQLLTGELFF.

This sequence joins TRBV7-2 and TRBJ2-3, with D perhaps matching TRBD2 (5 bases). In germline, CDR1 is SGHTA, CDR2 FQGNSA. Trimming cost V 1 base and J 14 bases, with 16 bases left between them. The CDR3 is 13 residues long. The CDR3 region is CASSLGVGIRTYF. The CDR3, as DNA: TGTGCCAGCAGCTTAGGAGTCGGGATACGCACGTATTTT.

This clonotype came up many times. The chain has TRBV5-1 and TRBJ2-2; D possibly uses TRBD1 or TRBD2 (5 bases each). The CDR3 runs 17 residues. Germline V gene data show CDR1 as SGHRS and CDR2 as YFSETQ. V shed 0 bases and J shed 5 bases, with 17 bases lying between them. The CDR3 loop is CASSLAGPGLATGELFF. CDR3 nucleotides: TGCGCCAGCAGCTTGGCAGGGCCCGGGTTAGCGACCGGGGAGCTGTTTTTT.

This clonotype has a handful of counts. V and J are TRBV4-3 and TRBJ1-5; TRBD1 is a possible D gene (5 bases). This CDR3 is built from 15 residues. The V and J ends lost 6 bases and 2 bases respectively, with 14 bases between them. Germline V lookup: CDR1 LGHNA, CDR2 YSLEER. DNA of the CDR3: TGCGCCAGCAGAACACAGGTCAGCGGCAATCAGCCCCAGCATTTT. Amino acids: CASRTQVSGNQPQHF.

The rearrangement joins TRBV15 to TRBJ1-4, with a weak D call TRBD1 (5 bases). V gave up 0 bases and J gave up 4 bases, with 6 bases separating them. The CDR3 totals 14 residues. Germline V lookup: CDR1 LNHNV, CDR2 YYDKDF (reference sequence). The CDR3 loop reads CATSREDNNEKLFF. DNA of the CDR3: TGTGCCACCAGCAGAGAGGACAATAATGAAAAACTGTTTTTT.

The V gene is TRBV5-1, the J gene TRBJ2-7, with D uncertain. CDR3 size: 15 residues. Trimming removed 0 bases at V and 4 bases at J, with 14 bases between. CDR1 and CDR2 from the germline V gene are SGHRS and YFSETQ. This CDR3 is CASSLVVGTVYEQYF. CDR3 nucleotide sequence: TGCGCCAGCAGCTTGGTGGTGGGAACAGTGTACGAGCAGTACTTC. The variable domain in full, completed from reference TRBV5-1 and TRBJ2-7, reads KAGVTQTPRYLIKTRGQQVTLSCSPISGHRSVSWYQQTPGQGLQFLFEYFSETQRNKGNFPGRFSGRQFSNSRSEMNVSTLELGDSALYLCASSLVVGTVYEQYFGPGTRLTVT.

In nucleotides, the CDR3 is TGTGCCAGCAGCTTAATAGGGGTTAACGTCCTGACTTTC. Protein sequence: CASSLIGVNVLTF. The genes are TRBV7-2 and TRBJ2-6; possible D gene TRBD1, 5 bases. The CDR3 totals 13 residues. Germline CDR1 SGHTA, CDR2 FQGNSA. V lost 2 bases to trimming and J lost 10 bases, with 9 bases between them.

CDR3 in amino acids: CASTQGRTNTEAFF. CDR3 DNA sequence: TGTGCCAGTACCCAGGGACGGACTAACACTGAAGCTTTCTTT. The chain employs TRBV19 and TRBJ1-1; D perhaps matches TRBD1 (5 bases). The germline V and J ends were trimmed by 7 bases and 2 bases, with 14 bases remaining between them. There are 14 residues in the CDR3. Germline V gene data show CDR1 as LNHDA and CDR2 as SQIVND (reference sequence).

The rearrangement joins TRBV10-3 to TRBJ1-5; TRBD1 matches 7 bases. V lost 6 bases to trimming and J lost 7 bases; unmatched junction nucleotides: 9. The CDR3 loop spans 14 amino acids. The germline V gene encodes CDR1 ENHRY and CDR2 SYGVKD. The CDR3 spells CAISRQGLYQPQHF. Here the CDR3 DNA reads TGTGCCATCAGCAGACAGGGTTTATACCAGCCCCAGCATTTT.

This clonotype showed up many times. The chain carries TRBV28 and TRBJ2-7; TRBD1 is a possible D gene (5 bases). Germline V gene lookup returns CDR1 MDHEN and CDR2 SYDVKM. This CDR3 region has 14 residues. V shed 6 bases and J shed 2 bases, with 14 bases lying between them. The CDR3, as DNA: TGTGCCAGCAGAACGTACAGGAACACCTACGAGCAGTACTTC. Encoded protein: CASRTYRNTYEQYF.

For the CDR3, the DNA is TGTGCCACCCAAGGCGGGACAGAGAACTCCTACGAGCAGTACTTC. It specifies CATQGGTENSYEQYF. The rearrangement links TRBV10-3 to TRBJ2-7; maybe TRBD1 (7 bases). The germline gives CDR1 ENHRY, CDR2 SYGVKD. CDR3 length: 15 amino acids. The germline V and J ends were trimmed by 10 bases and 0 bases, with 19 bases remaining between them.

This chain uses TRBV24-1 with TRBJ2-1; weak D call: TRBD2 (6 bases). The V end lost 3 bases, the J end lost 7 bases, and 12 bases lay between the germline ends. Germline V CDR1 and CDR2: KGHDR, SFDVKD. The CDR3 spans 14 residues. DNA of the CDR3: TGTGCCACCAGTGATCCTGGGACTCCGAATGAGCAGTTCTTC. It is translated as CATSDPGTPNEQFF.

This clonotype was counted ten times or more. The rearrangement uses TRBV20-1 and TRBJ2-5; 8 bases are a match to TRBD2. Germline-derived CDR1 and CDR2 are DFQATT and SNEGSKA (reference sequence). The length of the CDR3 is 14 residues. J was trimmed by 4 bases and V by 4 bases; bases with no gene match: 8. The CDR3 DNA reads TGCAGTGCTACCGGAGCGGGAGACGGAGAGACCCAGTACTTC. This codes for CSATGAGDGETQYF.

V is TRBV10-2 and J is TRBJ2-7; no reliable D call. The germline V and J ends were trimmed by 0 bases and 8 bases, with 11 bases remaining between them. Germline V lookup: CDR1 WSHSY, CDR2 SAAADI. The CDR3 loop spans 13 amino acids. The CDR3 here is CASSESMLGKQYF. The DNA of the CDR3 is TGCGCCAGCAGTGAGTCGATGTTAGGGAAGCAGTACTTC.

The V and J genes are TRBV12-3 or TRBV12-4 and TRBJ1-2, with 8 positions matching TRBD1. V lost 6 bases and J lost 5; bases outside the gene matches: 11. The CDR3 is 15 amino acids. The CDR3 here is CASSDRDRLIYGYTF. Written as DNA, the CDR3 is TGTGCCAGCAGCGATAGGGACAGGTTGATATATGGCTACACCTTC.

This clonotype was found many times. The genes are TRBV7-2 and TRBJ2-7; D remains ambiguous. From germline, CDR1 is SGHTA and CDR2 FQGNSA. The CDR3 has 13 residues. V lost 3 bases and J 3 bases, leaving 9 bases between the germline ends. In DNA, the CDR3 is TGTGCCAGCAGCTTCCAAAGAGGCTACGAGCAGTACTTC. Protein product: CASSFQRGYEQYF.

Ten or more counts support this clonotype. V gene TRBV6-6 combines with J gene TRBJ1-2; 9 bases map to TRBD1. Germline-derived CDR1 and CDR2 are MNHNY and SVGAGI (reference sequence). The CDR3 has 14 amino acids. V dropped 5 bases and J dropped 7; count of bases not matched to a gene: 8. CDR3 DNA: TGTGCCAGCAGTACAGGACAGGGGTTAGGTGGCTACACCTTC. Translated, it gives CASSTGQGLGGYTF.

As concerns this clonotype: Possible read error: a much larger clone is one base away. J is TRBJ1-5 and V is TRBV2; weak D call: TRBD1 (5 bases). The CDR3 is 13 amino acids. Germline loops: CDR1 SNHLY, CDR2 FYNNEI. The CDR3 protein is CATETVHNQPQHF. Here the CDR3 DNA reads TGTGCGACCGAGACAGTACACAATCAGCCCCAGCATTTT.

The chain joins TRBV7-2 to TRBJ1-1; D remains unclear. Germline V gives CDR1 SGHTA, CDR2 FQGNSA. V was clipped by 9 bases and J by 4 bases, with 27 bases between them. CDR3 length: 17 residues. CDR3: CASSRSIKGIMSTEAFF. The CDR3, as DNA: TGTGCCAGTAGCCGAAGTATCAAAGGGATCATGAGCACTGAAGCTTTCTTT.

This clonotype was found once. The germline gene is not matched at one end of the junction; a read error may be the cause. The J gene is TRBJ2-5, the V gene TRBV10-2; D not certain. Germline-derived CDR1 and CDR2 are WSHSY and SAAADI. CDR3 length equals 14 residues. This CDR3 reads CAGSDSRTQETQYF. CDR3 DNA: TGCGCCGGCAGTGACTCACGCACCCAAGAGACCCAGTACTTC.

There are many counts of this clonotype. CDR3 nucleotides: TGCAGCGTTGGGTCCCTGGGGGCCACCGGGGAGCTGTTTTTT. Amino acids: CSVGSLGATGELFF. This chain connects TRBV29-1 to TRBJ2-2; weak D call: TRBD1 (6 bases). The CDR3 totals 14 residues. V gave up 4 bases and J gave up 4 bases, with 13 bases separating them. CDR1 is SQVTM and CDR2 is ANQGSEA in the germline V gene.

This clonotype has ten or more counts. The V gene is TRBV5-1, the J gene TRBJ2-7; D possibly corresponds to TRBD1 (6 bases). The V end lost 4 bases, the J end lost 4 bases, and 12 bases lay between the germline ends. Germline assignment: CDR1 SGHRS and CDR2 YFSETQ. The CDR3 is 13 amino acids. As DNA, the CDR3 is TGCGCCAGCAGCCCCGGGACACGTTACGAGCAGTACTTC. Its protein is CASSPGTRYEQYF. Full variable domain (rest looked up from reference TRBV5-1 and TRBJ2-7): KAGVTQTPRYLIKTRGQQVTLSCSPISGHRSVSWYQQTPGQGLQFLFEYFSETQRNKGNFPGRFSGRQFSNSRSEMNVSTLELGDSALYLCASSPGTRYEQYFGPGTRLTVT.

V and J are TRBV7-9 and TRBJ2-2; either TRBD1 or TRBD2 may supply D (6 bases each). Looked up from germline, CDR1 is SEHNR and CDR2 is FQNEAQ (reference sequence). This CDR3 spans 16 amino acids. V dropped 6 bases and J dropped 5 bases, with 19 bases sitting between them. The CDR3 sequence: CASRADRWRETGELFF. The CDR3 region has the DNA TGTGCCAGCAGAGCTGACAGGTGGAGGGAAACCGGGGAGCTGTTTTTT.

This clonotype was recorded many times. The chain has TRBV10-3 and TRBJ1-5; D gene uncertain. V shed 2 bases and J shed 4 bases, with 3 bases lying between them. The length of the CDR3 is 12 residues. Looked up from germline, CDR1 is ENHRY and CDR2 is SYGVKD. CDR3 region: CAISETNQPQHF. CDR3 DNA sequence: TGTGCCATCAGTGAGACTAATCAGCCCCAGCATTTT.

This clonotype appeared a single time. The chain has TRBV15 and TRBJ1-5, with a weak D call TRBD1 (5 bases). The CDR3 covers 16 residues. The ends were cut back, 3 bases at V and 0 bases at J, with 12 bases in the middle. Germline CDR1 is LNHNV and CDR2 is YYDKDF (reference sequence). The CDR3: CATSSLAGYSNQPQHF. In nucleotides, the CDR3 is TGTGCCACCAGCAGCTTAGCAGGGTATAGCAATCAGCCCCAGCATTTT.

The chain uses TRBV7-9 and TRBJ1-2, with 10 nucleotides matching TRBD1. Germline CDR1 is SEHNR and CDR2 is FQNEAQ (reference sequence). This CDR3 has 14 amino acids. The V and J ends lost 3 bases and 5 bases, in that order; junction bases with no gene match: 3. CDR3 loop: CASSFGTGDYGYTF. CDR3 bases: TGTGCCAGCAGCTTTGGGACAGGGGATTATGGCTACACCTTC.

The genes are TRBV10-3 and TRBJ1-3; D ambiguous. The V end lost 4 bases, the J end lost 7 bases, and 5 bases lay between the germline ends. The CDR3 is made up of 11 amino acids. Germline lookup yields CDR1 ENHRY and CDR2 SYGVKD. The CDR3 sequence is CAISGANTIYF. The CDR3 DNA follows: TGTGCCATCAGTGGGGCTAACACCATATATTTT.

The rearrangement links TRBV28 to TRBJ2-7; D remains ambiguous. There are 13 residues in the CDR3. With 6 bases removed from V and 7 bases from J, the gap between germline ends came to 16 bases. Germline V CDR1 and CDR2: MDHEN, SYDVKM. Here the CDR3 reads CASSTTERWEQYF. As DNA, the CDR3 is TGTGCCAGCAGCACGACGGAGAGGTGGGAGCAGTACTTC. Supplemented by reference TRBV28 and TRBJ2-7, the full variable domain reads DVKVTQSSRYLVKRTGEKVFLECVQDMDHENMFWYRQDPGLGLRLIYFSYDVKMKEKGDIPEGYSVSREKKERFSLILESASTNQTSMYLCASSTTERWEQYFGPGTRLTVT.

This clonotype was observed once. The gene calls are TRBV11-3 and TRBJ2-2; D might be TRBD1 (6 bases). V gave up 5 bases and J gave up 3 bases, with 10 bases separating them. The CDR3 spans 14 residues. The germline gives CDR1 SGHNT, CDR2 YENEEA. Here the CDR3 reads CASSKGQDTGELFF. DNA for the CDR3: TGTGCCAGCAGCAAGGGACAAGACACCGGGGAGCTGTTTTTT.